This is a list of T cell receptor beta chains from one sample in a study of blood T cells in healthy people across ages. Using its own MiXCR run on the 5' RACE reads, TCRdb lists one record per CDR3 protein. The table includes roughly 1.5 million distinct CDR3 sequences, 40% to 45% detected once. The specimen was blood. All receptors come from a woman aged 18-29 years in good health. Each CDR3 is given with its conserved first and last residue. The D gene is left open where the match is weak. The size of a clone is reported for some rows only, either as once, few or many, or as a class for expanded clones.

TRBJ1-1 | TRBV7-3 | - | many | TGTGCCAGCAGCCCCACTGGCAGGTGGAACACTGAAGCTTTCTTT | CASSPTGRWNTEAFF
TRBJ1-4 | TRBV3-1 | - | - | TGTGCCAGCAGCCTGGGGCGATACGAAAAACTGTTTTTT | CASSLGRYEKLFF
TRBJ2-7 | TRBV27 | TRBD2 | - | TGTGCCAGCAGAGAGGCGGGAGCTTACGAGCAGTACTTC | CASREAGAYEQYF
TRBJ2-7 | TRBV7-9 | TRBD1 | once | TGTGCCAGCAGTTACGACAGGGATTACAATGAGCAGTACTTC | CASSYDRDYNEQYF
TRBJ2-7 | TRBV7-9 | - | many | TGTGCCAGCAGCTTAGCTGGGCCCGAGCAGTACTTC | CASSLAGPEQYF
TRBJ2-3 | TRBV24-1 | - | - | TGTGCCACCAGTGTCCCAGGGGCGGGCACAGATACGCAGTATTTT | CATSVPGAGTDTQYF
TRBJ1-1 | TRBV4-3 | - | - | TGCGCCAGCATACCCGGCCGAGACAAGAACACTGAAGCTTTCTTT | CASIPGRDKNTEAFF
TRBJ1-5 | TRBV28 | - | - | TGTGCCAGCAGACTAGGGGCCGGGGGTAGGGGCAATCAGCCCCAGCATTTT | CASRLGAGGRGNQPQHF
TRBJ2-7 | TRBV4-2 | - | - | TGTGCCAGCAGCCAACTCAGAGGGAGTTACGAGCAGTACTTC | CASSQLRGSYEQYF
TRBJ2-1 | TRBV12-3/TRBV12-4 | TRBD2 | few | TGTGCCAGCAGTTTTGCCAGAAGCGGGGATGAGCAGTTCTTC | CASSFARSGDEQFF
TRBJ1-1 | TRBV7-9 | TRBD1 | - | TGTGCCAGCAGCGACAGGGCGGGAAGTGAAGCTTTCTTT | CASSDRAGSEAFF
TRBJ2-1 | TRBV5-5 | - | few | TGTGCCAGCAGCCACACTAGAGGCGGGAATGAGCAGTTCTTC | CASSHTRGGNEQFF
TRBJ1-1 | TRBV5-1 | - | - | TGCGCCAGCAGGATGGTGGGGGACCCTGAAGCTTTCTTT | CASRMVGDPEAFF
TRBJ1-1 | TRBV7-9 | - | - | TGTGCCAGCCAAGACACCCGAGAACCTGAAGCTTTCTTT | CASQDTREPEAFF
TRBJ2-1 | TRBV20-1 | TRBD2 | few | TGCAGTGCTCCCATACTAGCGGGAGGGCGTGAGCAGTTCTTC | CSAPILAGGREQFF
TRBJ2-5 | TRBV29-1 | TRBD1 | - | TGCAGCTTGCACAGGGGGCAAGGGGAGACCCAGTACTTC | CSLHRGQGETQYF
TRBJ2-6 | TRBV27 | - | - | TGTGCCAGCAGTTTAACCAGCCGCAACGTCCTGACTTTC | CASSLTSRNVLTF
TRBJ1-5 | TRBV20-1 | TRBD1 | - | TGCAGTGCTAGAGAGCCCGGACAGGGTTGGTTTCAGCCCCAGCATTTT | CSAREPGQGWFQPQHF
TRBJ1-1 | TRBV3-1 | - | - | TGTGCCAGCAGCCGAGGACACACAACCACCCCAGCTTTCTTT | CASSRGHTTTPAFF
TRBJ2-7 | TRBV20-1 | TRBD2 | - | TGCAGTGCTTACCATAGCGGGAACTCCTACGAGCAGTACTTC | CSAYHSGNSYEQYF
TRBJ2-7 | TRBV27 | - | - | TGTGCCAGCAGTTTATGGGGTTATTCCTACGAGCAGTACTTC | CASSLWGYSYEQYF
TRBJ2-5 | TRBV7-9 | - | few | TGTGCCAGCAGCTTACCAGGGACCCTCCAAGAGACCCAGTACTTC | CASSLPGTLQETQYF
TRBJ2-7 | TRBV6-5 | TRBD2 | few | TGTGCCAGCAGTGAAAGCGGGGGGACCTACGAGCAGTACTTC | CASSESGGTYEQYF
TRBJ2-7 | TRBV27 | - | - | TGTGCCAGCTCTGGGGCTAGCGAGTTTCGGGGCGAGCAGTACTTC | CASSGASEFRGEQYF
TRBJ1-2 | TRBV7-2 | - | - | TGTGCCAGCAGCTTTTTAGGGCCTGGCTACACCTTC | CASSFLGPGYTF
TRBJ1-2 | TRBV20-1 | TRBD1 | few | TGCAGTGCAGGGACAGGGGGAGGCTACACCTTC | CSAGTGGGYTF
TRBJ2-5 | TRBV27 | - | - | TGTGCCAGCAGTTCCTACCGACAGCTCCAAGAGACCCAGTACTTC | CASSSYRQLQETQYF
TRBJ2-5 | TRBV10-2 | - | few | TGCGCCAGCACCACGGGGGAATTGGTGACCCAGTACTTC | CASTTGELVTQYF
TRBJ2-6 | TRBV7-9 | - | - | TGTGCCAGCAGCTTAGAAGGAGGAATCCTGACTTTC | CASSLEGGILTF
TRBJ2-3 | TRBV9 | TRBD2 | - | TGTGCCAGCAGCGTAGGGACTAGCGAACTCACAGATACGCAGTATTTT | CASSVGTSELTDTQYF
TRBJ2-3 | TRBV9 | - | few | TGTGCCAGCAGCGCTCGGACAAGCGCAGATACGCAGTATTTT | CASSARTSADTQYF
TRBJ2-7 | TRBV4-2 | TRBD2 | - | TGTGCCAGCAGCCAAGAGATAGCGGGAGGGCGTTACGAGCAGTACTTC | CASSQEIAGGRYEQYF
TRBJ2-7 | TRBV10-3 | TRBD1 | once | TGTGCCATCAGGACCGGACAGGCAAACTCCTACGAGCAGTACTTC | CAIRTGQANSYEQYF
TRBJ2-1 | TRBV19 | - | - | TGTGCCAGTAACCGGGGCGAATGGAATGAGCAGTTCTTC | CASNRGEWNEQFF
TRBJ2-4 | TRBV28 | - | - | TGTGCCAGCAGTTTATTTGGGGGACCAGCCGCCAAAAACATTCAGTACTTC | CASSLFGGPAAKNIQYF
TRBJ2-2 | TRBV6-5 | - | few | TGTGCCAGCAGACCCCTTCCGGGAGCCGGGGAGCTGTTTTTT | CASRPLPGAGELFF
TRBJ2-7 | TRBV6-5 | - | - | TGTGCCAGCAGTTTGACGGTTAACCCCTACGAGCAGTACTTC | CASSLTVNPYEQYF
TRBJ2-7 | TRBV6-6 | - | - | TGTGCCAGCAGTTACTCAGGGGGGATCTACGAGCAGTACTTC | CASSYSGGIYEQYF
TRBJ2-6 | TRBV15 | - | many | TGTGCCACCAGCAGCACGGATACAGGTTTTGGTGGGGCCAACGTCCTGACTTTC | CATSSTDTGFGGANVLTF
TRBJ2-3 | TRBV29-1 | - | - | TGCAGCGTTTGTACGCTCTCTCACACAGATACGCAGTATTTT | CSVCTLSHTDTQYF
TRBJ1-4 | TRBV5-4 | - | - | TGTGCCAGCAGCTTGGCCGGGGCCGGAAATGAAAAACTGTTTTTT | CASSLAGAGNEKLFF
TRBJ2-3 | TRBV20-1 | TRBD2 | once | TGCAGTGCTGAGAACCGGGACAGCCGGACTAGCGGGGGATCGGATACGCAGTATTTT | CSAENRDSRTSGGSDTQYF